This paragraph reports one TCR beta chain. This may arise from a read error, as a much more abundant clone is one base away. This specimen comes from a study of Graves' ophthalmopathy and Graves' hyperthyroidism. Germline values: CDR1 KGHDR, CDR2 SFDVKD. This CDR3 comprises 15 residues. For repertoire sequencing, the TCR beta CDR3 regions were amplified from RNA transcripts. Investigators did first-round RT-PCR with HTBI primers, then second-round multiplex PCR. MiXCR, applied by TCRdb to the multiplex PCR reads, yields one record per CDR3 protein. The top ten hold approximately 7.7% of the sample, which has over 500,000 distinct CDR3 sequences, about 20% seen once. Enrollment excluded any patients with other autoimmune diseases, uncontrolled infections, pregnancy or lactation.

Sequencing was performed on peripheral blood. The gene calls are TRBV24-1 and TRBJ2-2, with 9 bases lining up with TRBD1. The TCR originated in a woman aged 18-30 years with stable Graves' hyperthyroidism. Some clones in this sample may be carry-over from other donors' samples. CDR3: CATSESGQGFGELCF. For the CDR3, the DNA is TGTGCCACCAGTGAATCGGGACAGGGATTCGGGGAGCTGTGTTTT.